The T cell receptor (beta chain) described here comes from a study of control samples from healthy donors and cancer patients. Some clones are missing from TCRdb's copy, which holds only in-frame ones; the method was immunoSEQ multiplex PCR. The sample lists about 150,000 clones; around nine tenths were seen once. Sequencing used blood. The receptor's source is a man between 18 and 35 years old in good health.

The CDR3 DNA is TGTGCCAGCAGTGGGACCACTCGGAGGACCCAGTACTTC. Translated: CASSGTTRRTQYF. The chain carries TRBV2 and TRBJ2-5; D gene unclear. The CDR3 is 13 residues long. V was clipped by 4 bases and J by 7 bases, with 13 bases between them. CDR1 is SNHLY and CDR2 is FYNNEI in the germline V gene.